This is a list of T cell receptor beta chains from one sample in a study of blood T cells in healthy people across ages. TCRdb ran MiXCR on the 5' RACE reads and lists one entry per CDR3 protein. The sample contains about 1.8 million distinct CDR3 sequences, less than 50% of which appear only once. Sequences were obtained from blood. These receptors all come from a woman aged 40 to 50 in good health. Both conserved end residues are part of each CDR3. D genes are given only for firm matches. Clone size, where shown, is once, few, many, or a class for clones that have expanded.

CSVGIRGHNEQYF	TGCAGCGTTGGTATCAGGGGCCACAATGAGCAGTACTTC	TRBV29-1	-	TRBJ2-7	-
CASSEKPGPQAEYF	TGCGCCAGCAGTGAGAAGCCGGGACCACAGGCGGAGTACTTC	TRBV10-2	-	TRBJ2-5	-
CSVRRAAVETQYF	TGCAGCGTTAGGAGAGCGGCCGTGGAGACCCAGTACTTC	TRBV29-1	-	TRBJ2-5	-
CASSYQLPGGLESLEQYF	TGTGCCAGCAGTTACCAACTTCCCGGGGGACTAGAGAGTCTCGAGCAGTACTTC	TRBV6-2/TRBV6-3	-	TRBJ2-7	TRBD2
CASRDSGSTDTQYF	TGTGCCAGCAGGGACTCAGGGTCCACAGATACGCAGTATTTT	TRBV27	few	TRBJ2-3	-
CASSHGLAGGPGEQFF	TGTGCCAGCAGCCACGGACTAGCGGGGGGGCCTGGTGAGCAGTTCTTC	TRBV5-5	-	TRBJ2-1	TRBD2
CSASQGVLAGEETQYF	TGCAGTGCTAGTCAAGGAGTTCTAGCGGGGGAAGAGACCCAGTACTTC	TRBV20-1	few	TRBJ2-5	TRBD2
CSAASRGLNTDTQYF	TGCAGTGCTGCTTCGAGGGGCCTTAACACAGATACGCAGTATTTT	TRBV20-1	-	TRBJ2-3	-
CSEGGQSNEQFF	TGCAGCGAGGGGGGACAGTCCAATGAGCAGTTCTTC	TRBV29-1	-	TRBJ2-1	-
CASSFLVAYNEQFF	TGTGCCAGCAGTTTTCTGGTAGCTTACAATGAGCAGTTCTTC	TRBV12-3/TRBV12-4	-	TRBJ2-1	-
CASSPGQSGANVLTF	TGTGCCAGCAGCCCGGGACAGTCCGGGGCCAACGTCCTGACTTTC	TRBV4-2	many	TRBJ2-6	TRBD1
CAARGLDQPQHF	TGTGCCGCCCGGGGGCTCGATCAGCCCCAGCATTTT	TRBV10-3	-	TRBJ1-5	-
CASTFPGFTDTQYF	TGTGCCAGCACCTTCCCGGGCTTCACAGATACGCAGTATTTT	TRBV6-2/TRBV6-3	-	TRBJ2-3	-